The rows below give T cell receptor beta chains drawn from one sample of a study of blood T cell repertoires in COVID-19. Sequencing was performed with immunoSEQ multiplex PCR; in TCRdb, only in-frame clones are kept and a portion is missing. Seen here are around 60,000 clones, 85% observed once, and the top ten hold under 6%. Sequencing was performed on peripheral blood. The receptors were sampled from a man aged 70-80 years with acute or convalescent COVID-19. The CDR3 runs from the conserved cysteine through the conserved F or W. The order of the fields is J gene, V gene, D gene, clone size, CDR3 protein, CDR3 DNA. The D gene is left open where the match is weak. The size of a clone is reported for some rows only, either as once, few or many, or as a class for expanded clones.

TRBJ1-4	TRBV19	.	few	CASSMRSAAEKLFF	TGTGCCAGTAGTATGAGGTCGGCAGCCGAAAAACTGTTTTTT
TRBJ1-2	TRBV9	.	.	CASSVGHTNYGYTF	TGTGCCAGCAGCGTAGGTCACACCAACTATGGCTACACCTTC
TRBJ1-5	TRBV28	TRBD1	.	CASSQSGTGVHQPQHF	TGTGCCAGCAGTCAAAGTGGGACAGGGGTTCATCAGCCCCAGCATTTT
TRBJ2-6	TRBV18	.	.	CASSQGDGANVLTF	TGTGCCAGCTCACAGGGGGACGGGGCCAACGTCCTGACTTTC
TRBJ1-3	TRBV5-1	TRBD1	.	CASSWADRGSGNTIYF	TGCGCCAGCAGCTGGGCCGACAGGGGATCTGGAAACACCATATATTTT
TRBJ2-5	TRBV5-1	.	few	CASSPGDPLAPETQYF	TGCGCCAGCAGCCCGGGGGACCCACTAGCCCCGGAGACCCAGTACTTC
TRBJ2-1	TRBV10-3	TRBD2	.	CAISRLAGENNEQFF	TGTGCCATCTCCAGACTAGCGGGGGAAAACAATGAGCAGTTCTTC
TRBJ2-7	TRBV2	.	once	CASSSQGYEQYF	TGTGCCAGCTCCTCACAGGGATACGAGCAGTACTTC
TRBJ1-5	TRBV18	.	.	CASSQFDQPQHF	TGTGCCAGCTCTCAGTTCGATCAGCCCCAGCATTTT
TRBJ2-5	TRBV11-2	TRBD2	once	CASSLWSSSGGSETQYF	TGTGCCAGCAGCTTATGGTCGAGTAGCGGGGGGTCTGAGACCCAGTACTTC
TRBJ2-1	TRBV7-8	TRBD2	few	CASSGRGRGYVNEQFF	TGTGCCAGCAGCGGAAGAGGGCGGGGGTACGTCAATGAGCAGTTCTTC
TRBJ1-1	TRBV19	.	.	CASSIWRQGTEAFF	TGTGCCAGTAGTATTTGGCGGCAGGGAACTGAAGCTTTCTTT
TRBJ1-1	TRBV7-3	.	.	CASSAGALGTEAFF	TGTGCCAGCAGCGCGGGGGCCCTCGGCACTGAAGCTTTCTTT
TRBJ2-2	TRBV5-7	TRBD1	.	CASSLADRDTGELFF	TGTGCCAGCAGCTTGGCCGACAGGGACACCGGGGAGCTGTTTTTT
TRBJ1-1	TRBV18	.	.	CASSLGALGNTEAFF	TGTGCCAGCTCACTAGGGGCCCTTGGGAACACTGAAGCTTTCTTT
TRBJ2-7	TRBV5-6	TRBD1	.	CASSLTGAPHEQYF	TGTGCCAGCAGCTTAACAGGGGCCCCCCACGAGCAGTACTTC
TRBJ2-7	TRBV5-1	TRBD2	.	CASSLVPSGGQPYEQYF	TGCGCCAGCAGCTTGGTTCCTAGCGGGGGCCAGCCCTACGAGCAGTACTTC
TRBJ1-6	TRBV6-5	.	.	CASRLASYNSPLHF	TGTGCCAGCAGGTTGGCTTCCTATAATTCACCCCTCCACTTT
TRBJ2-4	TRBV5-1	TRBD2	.	CASSFRGDTKNIQYF	TGCGCCAGCAGCTTTCGGGGGGATACCAAAAACATTCAGTACTTC
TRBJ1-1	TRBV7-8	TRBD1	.	CASSPDRAYSEAFF	TGTGCCAGCAGCCCCGACAGGGCCTACTCTGAAGCTTTCTTT
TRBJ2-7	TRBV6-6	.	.	CASRSTDSYEQYF	TGTGCCAGCAGATCGACAGACTCCTACGAGCAGTACTTC
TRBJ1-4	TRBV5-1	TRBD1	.	CASSLAGTGDEKLFF	TGCGCCAGCAGCTTGGCCGGAACAGGGGATGAAAAACTGTTTTTT
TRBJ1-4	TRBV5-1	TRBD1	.	CASSLMGQGEEKLFF	TGCGCCAGCAGCTTGATGGGACAGGGTGAGGAAAAACTGTTTTTT
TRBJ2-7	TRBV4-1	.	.	CASSLQGLSYEQYF	TGCGCCAGCAGCCTTCAAGGACTCAGCTACGAGCAGTACTTC
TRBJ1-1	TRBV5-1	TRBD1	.	CASSEQGPTEAFF	TGCGCCAGCAGCGAACAGGGGCCCACTGAAGCTTTCTTT
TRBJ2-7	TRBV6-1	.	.	CASSETADSYEQYF	TGTGCCAGCAGTGAAACAGCAGACTCCTACGAGCAGTACTTC
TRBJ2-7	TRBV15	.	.	CATSRGRSSYEQYF	TGTGCCACCAGCAGAGGGCGGAGCTCCTACGAGCAGTACTTC
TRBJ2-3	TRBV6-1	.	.	CASSERGGRTDTQYF	TGTGCCAGCAGTGAAAGGGGGGGGCGCACAGATACGCAGTATTTT
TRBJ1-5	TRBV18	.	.	CASSPTRVPQHF	TGTGCCAGCTCACCAACCAGGGTGCCCCAGCATTTT
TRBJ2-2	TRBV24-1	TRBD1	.	CATSDPGQGIGELFF	TGTGCCACCAGTGATCCGGGACAGGGTATCGGGGAGCTGTTTTTT
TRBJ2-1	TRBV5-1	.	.	CASSLNRAGNEQFF	TGCGCCAGCAGCTTGAACAGGGCGGGTAATGAGCAGTTCTTC
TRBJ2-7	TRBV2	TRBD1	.	CASSARQGAVEQYF	TGTGCCAGCAGTGCTAGGCAGGGGGCAGTCGAGCAGTACTTC
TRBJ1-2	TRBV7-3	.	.	CASAEGSNYGYTF	TGTGCCAGCGCAGAGGGCTCTAACTATGGCTACACCTTC
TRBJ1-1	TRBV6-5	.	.	CASRTPPGMNTEAFF	TGTGCCAGCAGGACCCCGCCGGGGATGAACACTGAAGCTTTCTTT
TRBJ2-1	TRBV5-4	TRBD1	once	CASSPGQGDNEQFF	TGTGCCAGCAGCCCCGGACAGGGGGACAATGAGCAGTTCTTC
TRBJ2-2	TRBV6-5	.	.	CACRVGSAGELFF	TGTGCCTGCCGGGTCGGGTCGGCCGGGGAGCTGTTTTTT
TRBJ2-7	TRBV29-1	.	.	CSVDSWAGGGYEQYF	TGCAGCGTTGACTCTTGGGCCGGGGGAGGCTACGAGCAGTACTTC
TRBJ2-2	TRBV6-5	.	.	CASSYSPLPGELFF	TGTGCCAGCAGTTACTCCCCTCTCCCCGGGGAGCTGTTTTTT
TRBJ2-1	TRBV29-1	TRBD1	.	CSVPGQGAYNEQFF	TGCAGCGTCCCCGGACAGGGGGCCTACAATGAGCAGTTCTTC
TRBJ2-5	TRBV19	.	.	CASSIRDWPQETQYF	TGTGCCAGTAGTATCAGGGACTGGCCCCAAGAGACCCAGTACTTC
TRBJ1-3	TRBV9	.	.	CASSVSGTSGNTIYF	TGTGCCAGCAGCGTATCAGGAACCTCTGGAAACACCATATATTTT
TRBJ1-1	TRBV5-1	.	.	CASSLAGRGDTEAFF	TGCGCCAGCAGCTTGGCTGGGAGGGGAGACACTGAAGCTTTCTTT
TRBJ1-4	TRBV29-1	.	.	CSVIGQGNEKLFF	TGCAGCGTTATTGGGCAGGGCAATGAAAAACTGTTTTTT
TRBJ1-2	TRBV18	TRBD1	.	CASSPPGQGEDGYTF	TGTGCCAGCTCACCACCGGGACAGGGCGAGGATGGCTACACCTTC
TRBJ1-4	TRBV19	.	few	CASRVPGEKLFF	TGTGCCAGTAGGGTACCCGGGGAAAAACTGTTTTTT
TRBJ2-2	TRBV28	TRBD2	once	CASGVLAGSPGELFF	TGTGCCAGCGGAGTACTAGCGGGGAGTCCCGGGGAGCTGTTTTTT
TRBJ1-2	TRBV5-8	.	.	CASSLGGPSGYGYTF	TGTGCCAGCAGCTTGGGGGGCCCCTCTGGCTATGGCTACACCTTC
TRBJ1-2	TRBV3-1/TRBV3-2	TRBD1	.	CASSRQGAGGYTF	TGTGCCAGCAGTCGACAGGGGGCCGGGGGCTACACCTTC
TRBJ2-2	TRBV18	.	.	CASSLLDTTGELFF	TGTGCCAGCTCCCTGCTCGACACTACCGGGGAGCTGTTTTTT
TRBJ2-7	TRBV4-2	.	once	CASSQDRNEVYEQYF	TGTGCCAGCAGCCAAGACAGGAATGAAGTCTACGAGCAGTACTTC
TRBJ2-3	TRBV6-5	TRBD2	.	CASAPLREGTQYF	TGTGCCAGCGCCCCCCTTAGGGAGGGTACGCAGTATTTT